Listed here are 5 T cell receptor beta chains from one sample, sequenced in a study of cytomegalovirus exposure and HLA in healthy donors. The PCR made use of 60 Vbeta and 13 Jbeta primers. Libraries were prepared by immunoSEQ multiplex PCR; TCRdb keeps only in-frame clonotypes and omits some of them. The sample holds 55,000 to 80,000 clones, about 77% seen once. Sequencing input: PBMCs. The receptors originated from a man aged 35 to 55 in good health and CMV-seronegative.

The genes are TRBV6-5 and TRBJ2-5, with TRBD2 matching 8 bases. V was clipped by 10 bases and J by 2 bases; unmatched bases: 9. CDR1 is MNHEY, CDR2 SVGAGI, per germline. This CDR3 region has 14 residues. The CDR3 DNA follows: TGTGCCACCGTCCGGGGGGGGGCACAAGAGACCCAGTACTTC. Translated: CATVRGGAQETQYF.

This clone was observed a handful of times. The chain combines TRBV7-9 with TRBJ2-2; 7 bases match TRBD2. The J segment lost 7 bases and the V segment lost 0 bases, leaving 8 bases of the junction unmatched. The CDR3 sequence is 16 residues long. CDR1 and CDR2 from the germline V gene are SEHNR and FQNEAQ (reference sequence). CDR3 nucleotides: TGTGCCAGCAGCTTAGCAGTGACTAGCCTGGGCGGGGAGCTGTTTTTT. This codes for CASSLAVTSLGGELFF.

V is TRBV6-6 and J is TRBJ2-7; TRBD1 matches 11 bases. Germline loops: CDR1 MNHNY, CDR2 SVGAGI (reference sequence). V gave up 6 bases and J gave up 6 bases; unmatched junction bases: 7. This CDR3 has 14 residues. As DNA, the CDR3 is TGTGCCAGCAGAGACTCGGACAGGGGGCTCGAGCAGTACTTC. This sequence encodes CASRDSDRGLEQYF.

This clone was recorded only once. The V gene is TRBV11-3, the J gene TRBJ2-1; weak D call: TRBD2 (6 bases). CDR1 and CDR2 from the germline V gene are SGHNT and YENEEA. The CDR3 has 15 residues. V lost 3 bases and J 0 bases, leaving 9 bases between the germline ends. The CDR3 loop reads CASSLSRDSYNEQFF. The CDR3 nucleotides read TGTGCCAGCAGCTTGTCGCGGGACTCCTACAATGAGCAGTTCTTC.

A few counts support this clone. The rearrangement joins TRBV28 to TRBJ1-1; the match to TRBD1 covers 9 bases. The V gene's germline CDR1 is MDHEN and CDR2 SYDVKM. V lost 3 bases to trimming and J lost 1 base; unmatched junction nucleotides: 6. The CDR3 runs to 16 residues. The CDR3 DNA reads TGTGCCAGCAGTTTGGACAGGGGCCTAACGAACACTGAAGCTTTCTTT. Translated: CASSLDRGLTNTEAFF.